This T cell receptor (beta chain) was documented in a study of T cells after yellow fever vaccination (dated 2019 in TCRdb). Describing the broader study: The SMART-Seq v4 Ultra Low Input RNA kit was used to prepare libraries from fractions with low cell numbers. To track T-cell clones before and after primary and booster YFV17D yellow fever vaccination, bulk TCR alpha and beta repertoires were sequenced longitudinally. Two healthy male donors, one aged 18 to 29 and one aged 30 to 40 years, were included in the cohort. Blood was collected at multiple timepoints before and after primary and secondary immunization, and bulk PBMC replicates and cell subsets were isolated. Here is what the overall study found, with its caveats: After the booster, most clones that had expanded after primary vaccination were detected again (almost 97% of CD4 and more than 80% of CD8), suggesting broad maintenance of memory. FACS-sorted repertoires could contain abundant contaminating clonotypes from the bulk population, so computational filtering was required. The secondary T-cell response was found to be weaker but faster than the primary response, with a peak reached on day 5 rather than on day 15. Only a couple of donors were included in the study, so the extent to which the findings can be generalized is limited. A small share of clonotypes occurred in both CD4 and CD8 compartments, likely arising from convergent recombination.

A note on this clonotype: One base away there is no much larger clone; base qualities are not given.

The junction carries 9 bases between V and J, which are trimmed by 6 bases and 3 bases respectively. From its cysteine to its phenylalanine, the CDR3 spans 13 amino acids. CDR3 DNA only is kept here, 39 bases in frame from base 1. The germline V gene gives CDR1 as MNHNS and CDR2 as SASEGT. In light of the paper, this sample's treatment or condition label describes: live attenuated yellow fever vaccine strain. A standard Ficoll-Paque protocol was used to isolate PBMCs from peripheral blood. With anti-CD3 and anti-CD8 staining plus a dextramer loaded with the yellow fever NS4B epitope peptide, the researchers sorted epitope-specific CD8 T cells. TriZol was used to extract RNA from bulk PBMCs, CD4 and CD8 fractions, and dextramer-positive and dextramer-negative fractions. TCR cDNA was synthesized by 5'RACE template switching, through which a universal primer site and unique molecular identifiers were introduced. Priming for cDNA synthesis came from both the TCR alpha and TCR beta constant segments. Library amplification involved two PCR steps, and the second step added sample barcodes and sequencing adapters. Sequencing of the libraries was done on either Illumina HiSeq 2500 (2x100 bp) or NovaSeq (2x150 bp). From the authors' description of their analysis: Reads were demultiplexed and collapsed into UMI consensus sequences with MIGEC, and V(D)J alignment was performed with MiXCR. Clonotypes responding to the vaccine were identified with edgeR on replicate PBMC samples, with the criteria of FDR below 0.01 and a log2 fold change above 5 up to day 15. Each bulk clonotype was labeled CD4 or CD8 based on which sequenced repertoire, CD4 or CD8, contained the clonotype at higher abundance. A clonotype counted as NS4B-specific if enriched at least 10-fold in dextramer-positive versus dextramer-negative fractions, with CD4-biased clonotypes left out. TCRdb itself trimmed the public reads at Q25 with fastp, ran MiXCR and retained productive beta chains. Each entry is one CDR3 protein sequence, shown with its most common DNA and genes. TCRdb, not the authors, supplied the V and J calls. This sample has some 100,000 distinct CDR3 sequences in its table, and almost 9% of those were observed once. The ten largest clonotypes hold over 15% of the sample.

The specimen comprised CD8+ T cells not binding an NS4B(214-222) dextramer, sorted from PBMCs, sampled roughly 15 days after the first yellow fever vaccination. What the cell subset or site label conveys for this sample: NS4B epitope dextramer-negative CD8 T cells. This clonotype originated in a man in his late teens or twenties who received the YFV17D yellow fever vaccine. Recombination connected TRBV6-1 to TRBJ1-5; the D gene is perhaps TRBD1, from 5 matching bases. The sequence in DNA is TGTGCCAGCAGCCCCGGGACCAATCAGCCCCAGCATTTT. It is translated as CASSPGTNQPQHF.